This T cell receptor (beta chain) was recorded in a study of OX40 agonist ivuxolimab in advanced cancers. Data came from immunoSEQ multiplex PCR; TCRdb stores just in-frame clones and leaves some out. Of roughly 89,000 clones listed, approximately 90% were seen once; the top ten hold about 7%. V lost 2 bases and J lost 7, with 8 bases in between. Germline values: CDR1 SGHAT, CDR2 FQNNGV. This CDR3 has 12 residues. The sequence came from an adult with an advanced solid tumor such as melanoma, head and neck, liver or kidney cancer. The chain carries TRBV11-2 and TRBJ1-1; D not certain. The sample was CD4+ or CD8+ T cells sorted from blood, taken in a trial of the OX40 agonist ivuxolimab. This CDR3 is CASSLHSNEAFF. Here the CDR3 DNA reads TGTGCCAGCAGCTTACATAGCAATGAAGCTTTCTTT.